The 32 T cell receptor beta chains presented below share a single source sample, sequenced in a study of T cells after yellow fever vaccination. TCRdb re-analysed the 5' RACE reads in MiXCR, keeping a single row per CDR3 protein. The sample holds hundreds of thousands of distinct CDR3 sequences, around 9.3% seen once. The source was CD4+ T cells sorted from PBMCs, collected 5 days after the yellow fever booster vaccination. Receptors were obtained from a man in his late teens or twenties who received the YFV17D yellow fever vaccine.

This clonotype was counted a few times. The gene calls are TRBV9 and TRBJ2-5; D tentatively reads TRBD1 or TRBD2 (6 bases each). V lost 3 bases and J 5 bases, leaving 17 bases between the germline ends. CDR1 is SGDLS and CDR2 is YYNGEE in the germline V gene. The CDR3 is made up of 15 amino acids. CDR3 protein: CASSAGGPTGETQYF. The CDR3 DNA reads TGTGCCAGCAGCGCTGGGGGGCCCACCGGGGAGACCCAGTACTTC.

This clonotype showed up just a few times. This rearrangement joins TRBV10-3 to TRBJ1-3; D remains unclear. There are 16 residues in the CDR3. Germline CDR1 and CDR2: ENHRY and SYGVKD. V dropped 1 base and J dropped 0 bases, with 10 bases sitting between them. The CDR3 protein is CAISEYEVNSGNTIYF. The CDR3, as DNA: TGTGCCATCAGTGAGTATGAAGTGAACTCTGGAAACACCATATATTTT.

This clonotype was seen at least ten times. CDR3 amino acids: CASSILLTEAFF. The CDR3, as DNA: TGTGCCAGCAGTATTCTGCTCACTGAAGCTTTCTTT. The J gene is TRBJ1-1, the V gene TRBV6-1; D unclear. Germline CDR1 reads MNHNS; CDR2 reads SASEGT. This CDR3 region has 12 residues. V was trimmed by 5 bases and J by 4 bases, leaving 8 bases between them.

This clonotype was observed a handful of times. The rearrangement links TRBV10-3 to TRBJ1-3; D unresolved. The CDR3 sequence is 14 residues long. In germline, CDR1 is ENHRY, CDR2 SYGVKD. With 0 bases removed from V and 7 bases from J, the gap between germline ends came to 10 bases. The chain's CDR3 is CAISESTPVNTIYF. In DNA form, the CDR3 reads TGTGCCATCAGTGAGTCGACCCCAGTTAACACCATATATTTT.

This clonotype has only a few counts. The gene calls are TRBV20-1 and TRBJ1-5, with a tentative D call TRBD1 (5 bases). The CDR3 consists of 14 residues. CDR1 is DFQATT and CDR2 is SNEGSKA in the germline V gene (reference sequence). V was pared by 1 base and J by 4 bases, with 11 bases between. CDR3 bases: TGCAGTGCTAGAGTCGGGGCAGGGAATCAGCCCCAGCATTTT. Its translation is CSARVGAGNQPQHF.

The rearrangement links TRBV20-1 to TRBJ2-7; D might be TRBD1 (6 bases). Germline V lookup: CDR1 DFQATT, CDR2 SNEGSKA (reference sequence). V was trimmed by 7 bases and J by 3 bases, leaving 19 bases between them. This CDR3 comprises 14 residues. The CDR3 DNA is TGCAGTGGACAATCCGACAGGAGGAGCTACGAGCAGTACGTC. The encoded protein is CSGQSDRRSYEQYV.

This clonotype was counted many times. The CDR3 loop is CASSSDGLYQPQHF. The CDR3 region has the DNA TGTGCCAGCAGCTCAGACGGGTTGTATCAGCCCCAGCATTTT. This chain links TRBV7-2 with TRBJ1-5, with D uncertain. V lost 4 bases and J lost 5, with 12 bases in between. The CDR3 contains 14 residues. In germline, CDR1 is SGHTA, CDR2 FQGNSA.

In this sample, this clonotype turned up many times. The chain couples TRBV20-1 to TRBJ1-1; 7 bases align to TRBD1. Germline V gene data show CDR1 as DFQATT and CDR2 as SNEGSKA (reference sequence). CDR3 size: 12 residues. CDR3 sequence (DNA): TGCAATGAGACAGGGTCACGCACTGAAGCTTTCTTT. Amino acid sequence: CNETGSRTEAFF.

This clonotype was counted many times. The gene calls are TRBV5-1 and TRBJ1-1, with D hard to call. The germline V and J ends were trimmed by 7 bases and 1 base, with 14 bases remaining between them. Germline assignment: CDR1 SGHRS and CDR2 YFSETQ. The CDR3 length is 14 residues. The DNA for the CDR3 is TGCGCCAGCCGGCTGGCAGCCCAGAACACTGAAGCTTTCTTT. Protein product: CASRLAAQNTEAFF.

The chain combines TRBV6-6 with TRBJ2-5; TRBD2 aligns across 7 bases. Looked up from germline, CDR1 is MNHNY and CDR2 is SVGAGI (reference sequence). CDR3 length: 15 residues. J gave up 4 bases and V 2 bases, and 7 bases lay outside the gene matches. CDR3 nucleotides: TGTGCCAGCAGTTACGCCAGACTAGCCCCAGAGACCCAGTACTTC. Translation gives CASSYARLAPETQYF.

This chain joins TRBV5-1 and TRBJ2-3; D is undetermined. V was clipped by 3 bases and J by 0 bases, with 11 bases between them. Germline values: CDR1 SGHRS, CDR2 YFSETQ. This CDR3 spans 15 amino acids. CDR3 residues: CASSWAVPSTDTQYF. CDR3 sequence (DNA): TGCGCCAGCAGCTGGGCGGTCCCTAGCACAGATACGCAGTATTTT.

This clonotype occurred a few times. The chain couples TRBV7-2 to TRBJ2-3; 11 bases agree with TRBD2. CDR1 is SGHTA, CDR2 FQGNSA, per germline. The CDR3 runs 16 residues. The ends lost 4 bases at V and 1 base at J; junction bases unmatched: 4. CDR3 residues: CASSSQTSGGTDTQYF. The DNA of the CDR3 is TGTGCCAGCAGCTCTCAGACTAGCGGGGGCACAGATACGCAGTATTTT. Complete variable domain (other parts from reference TRBV7-2 and TRBJ2-3): GAGVSQSPSNKVTEKGKDVELRCDPISGHTALYWYRQSLGQGLEFLIYFQGNSAPDKSGLPSDRFSAERTGGSVSTLTIQRTQQEDSAVYLCASSSQTSGGTDTQYFGPGTRLTVL.

The chain uses TRBV5-8 and TRBJ2-5; D remains ambiguous. V gave up 6 bases and J gave up 7 bases, with 10 bases separating them. The CDR3 has 11 amino acids. Germline V gene data show CDR1 as SGHTS and CDR2 as YDEGEE. The CDR3 nucleotides are TGTGCCAGCATGACCGACCGGACCCAGTACTTC. It specifies CASMTDRTQYF.

The sample holds a few counts of this clonotype. This chain connects TRBV6-6 to TRBJ1-5; D is uncertain. The V and J ends lost 2 bases and 5 bases respectively, with 4 bases between them. This CDR3 has 12 amino acids. Looked up from germline, CDR1 is MNHNY and CDR2 is SVGAGI (reference sequence). The CDR3 loop is CASSYADQPQHF. CDR3 sequence (DNA): TGTGCCAGCAGTTACGCCGATCAGCCCCAGCATTTT.

V and J are TRBV6-5 and TRBJ1-1, with D possibly matching TRBD1 (5 bases). This CDR3 spans 15 amino acids. CDR1 is MNHEY and CDR2 is SVGAGI in the germline V gene. V was trimmed by 6 bases and J by 1 base, leaving 15 bases between them. CDR3 residues: CASREVSGGNTEAFF. CDR3 nucleotide sequence: TGTGCCAGCAGGGAGGTTTCGGGGGGGAACACTGAAGCTTTCTTT.

The chain joins TRBV7-2 to TRBJ2-2, with a weak D call TRBD2 (6 bases). Germline CDR1 and CDR2: SGHTA and FQGNSA. V shed 0 bases and J shed 13 bases, with 15 bases lying between them. The CDR3 loop spans 14 amino acids. The CDR3 loop is CASSLAASASGLFF. The CDR3 DNA reads TGTGCCAGCAGCTTAGCTGCTAGCGCCAGTGGGCTGTTTTTT.

CDR3 bases: TGTGCCACCAGTGATTCAGGGGGCTTTGGCTACACCTTC. This encodes CATSDSGGFGYTF. The chain employs TRBV24-1 and TRBJ1-2, with TRBD1 identical over 8 bases. The CDR3 sequence is 13 residues long. The junction had 2 bases not matched to a gene; V was cut back by 2 bases and J by 7 bases. Germline CDR1 is KGHDR and CDR2 is SFDVKD.

The table lists this clonotype with a few counts. The chain joins TRBV6-6 to TRBJ2-7, with D possibly TRBD1 on 6 matching bases. With 6 bases removed from V and 3 bases from J, the gap between germline ends came to 15 bases. This CDR3 has 14 amino acids. Looked up from germline, CDR1 is MNHNY and CDR2 is SVGAGI (reference sequence). The DNA of the CDR3 is TGTGCCAGCAGGCGGAAGGGGGTTGACTACGAGCAGTACTTC. It yields the protein CASRRKGVDYEQYF.

Many counts were recorded for this clonotype. The chain joins TRBV6-5 to TRBJ2-7; D is perhaps TRBD1 or TRBD2 (6 bases each). Trimming took off 0 bases at V and 0 bases at J, with 15 bases between the two ends. CDR1 and CDR2 from the germline V gene are MNHEY and SVGAGI. The CDR3 runs to 17 residues. The CDR3 here is CASSYSMPGAFSYEQYF. The CDR3 region has the DNA TGTGCCAGCAGTTACTCGATGCCGGGGGCTTTCTCCTACGAGCAGTACTTC.

There are a few counts of this clonotype. The chain joins TRBV28 to TRBJ1-5, with no clear D. The germline gives CDR1 MDHEN, CDR2 SYDVKM. Trimming stripped 3 bases from V and 4 bases from J, with 19 bases between. The CDR3 is made up of 17 amino acids. CDR3 DNA: TGTGCCAGCAGTTTGTTCACCGTGACCAAACAAAATCAGCCCCAGCATTTT. Protein: CASSLFTVTKQNQPQHF.

In its sample, this clonotype was seen a few times. J is TRBJ2-1 and V is TRBV20-1; 10 bases match TRBD2. Per germline, CDR1 DFQATT and CDR2 SNEGSKA (reference sequence). V shed 4 bases, J shed 6 bases, and the junction held 9 bases outside the gene matches. The CDR3 contains 15 residues. The CDR3 coding sequence is TGCAGTGCTAAGAATAGCGGGGGGCCCTCCAATGAGCAGTTCTTC. This encodes CSAKNSGGPSNEQFF.

V and J are TRBV19 and TRBJ2-1; the match to TRBD1 covers 9 bases. V lost 6 bases and J lost 7; bases outside the gene matches: 1. Germline lookup yields CDR1 LNHDA and CDR2 SQIVND (reference sequence). This CDR3 contains 12 residues. The CDR3: CASSDRGNEQFF. In nucleotides, the CDR3 is TGTGCCAGTAGCGACAGGGGGAATGAGCAGTTCTTC.

V gene TRBV6-6 combines with J gene TRBJ1-1; weak D call: TRBD1 (5 bases). The CDR3 loop spans 14 amino acids. V gave up 0 bases and J gave up 3 bases, with 8 bases separating them. The germline CDR1 and CDR2 sequences are MNHNY and SVGAGI (reference sequence). CDR3 bases: TGTGCCAGCAGTTACTCCGGGGCATACACTGAAGCTTTCTTT. Its translation is CASSYSGAYTEAFF.

This clonotype was recorded a few times. This chain links TRBV6-5 with TRBJ2-5; 7 bases agree with TRBD2. V lost 3 bases to trimming and J lost 8 bases; unmatched junction nucleotides: 15. The CDR3 contains 16 residues. Germline V lookup: CDR1 MNHEY, CDR2 SVGAGI. The CDR3 coding sequence is TGTGCCAGCAGTTATGGGGGGGTGAAGGACCCCAGCACCCAGTACTTC. This encodes CASSYGGVKDPSTQYF.

This clonotype was observed a few times. This chain joins TRBV7-6 and TRBJ2-1; tentatively, D is TRBD1 or TRBD2 (6 bases each). The length of the CDR3 is 16 residues. The V end lost 4 bases, the J end lost 7 bases, and 20 bases lay between the germline ends. Germline CDR1 reads SGHVS; CDR2 reads FNYEAQ. The CDR3 nucleotides read TGTGCCAGCAGCTCCCTTCCGGGGGCCAATGGGAATGAGCAGTTCTTC. It codes for CASSSLPGANGNEQFF.

This clonotype has a handful of counts. The chain has TRBV5-1 and TRBJ1-2; tentative D call: TRBD1 (6 bases). There are 14 residues in the CDR3. Germline CDR1 reads SGHRS; CDR2 reads YFSETQ. Trimming took off 4 bases at V and 4 bases at J, with 14 bases between the two ends. The CDR3 reads CASSRGQDVYGYTF. The CDR3 DNA sequence: TGCGCCAGCAGCAGGGGACAAGACGTCTATGGCTACACCTTC.

The J gene is TRBJ2-3, the V gene TRBV5-4, with D possibly TRBD2 on 5 matching bases. The CDR3 has 16 residues. CDR1 is SGHNT and CDR2 is YYREEE in the germline V gene (reference sequence). Trimming stripped 0 bases from V and 2 bases from J, with 13 bases between. The CDR3 DNA reads TGTGCCAGCAGCTTGGATCTAGCCCGGCCCACAGATACGCAGTATTTT. It is translated as CASSLDLARPTDTQYF.

This clonotype has at least ten counts. V is TRBV7-3 and J is TRBJ2-2; 7 bases are shared with TRBD1. The CDR3 extends over 16 amino acids. V was clipped by 6 bases and J by 3 bases; unmatched bases: 10. The germline gives CDR1 SGHTA, CDR2 FQGTGA. The CDR3 region has the DNA TGTGCCAGCAGTCACCGACAGGGACCAGACACCGGGGAGCTGTTTTTT. Its protein is CASSHRQGPDTGELFF.

This clonotype was observed many times. CDR3 nucleotide sequence: TGTGCCAGCAGCGAGTCCAGGTGGCGGACCCAGTACTTC. It is translated as CASSESRWRTQYF. The rearrangement links TRBV7-6 to TRBJ2-5; D unclear. The V end lost 5 bases, the J end lost 7 bases, and 14 bases lay between the germline ends. Looked up from germline, CDR1 is SGHVS and CDR2 is FNYEAQ. CDR3 size: 13 residues. Full variable domain (missing parts from reference TRBV7-6 and TRBJ2-5): GAGVSQSPRYKVTKRGQDVALRCDPISGHVSLYWYRQALGQGPEFLTYFNYEAQQDKSGLPNDRFSAERPEGSISTLTIQRTEQRDSAMYRCASSESRWRTQYFGPGTRLLVL.

The J gene is TRBJ2-7, the V gene TRBV5-5; no clear D. This CDR3 spans 13 amino acids. V lost 4 bases, J lost 1 base, and 9 bases lay in between. The germline gives CDR1 SGHKS, CDR2 YYEKEE (reference sequence). Written as DNA, the CDR3 is TGTGCCAGCAGCCCAGTGTTATCCTACGAGCAGTACGTC. It translates to CASSPVLSYEQYV.

This clonotype has more than one count but fewer than ten. The chain joins TRBV12-3 or TRBV12-4 to TRBJ1-2, with a possible D match to TRBD1 (5 bases). The CDR3 has 14 amino acids. V lost 3 bases and J lost 4, with 12 bases in between. CDR3 sequence: CASSFRDPFYGYTF. In DNA form, the CDR3 reads TGTGCCAGCAGTTTTAGGGACCCTTTCTATGGCTACACCTTC.

The chain uses TRBV4-2 and TRBJ2-4; 9 nucleotides match TRBD1. The trim removed 2 bases at V and 11 bases at J, leaving 10 bases unmatched. Germline V CDR1 and CDR2: LGHNA, YNFKEQ. This CDR3 is 15 amino acids long. In DNA form, the CDR3 reads TGTGCCAGCAGCCAACCCCGGGACAGGGCAATGTTTCAGTACTTC. Its protein is CASSQPRDRAMFQYF.